The T cell receptor (beta chain) described here comes from a study of blood T cell repertoires in COVID-19. Study background: The United States, Italy and Spain supplied acute and convalescent COVID-19 samples. The analysed material was cDNA or gDNA that came from T cells, B-cell-depleted T cells, or PBMCs.

Seattle enrolled patients during active infection and tracked them longitudinally. Germline CDR1 and CDR2: MNHEY and SVGAGI. The CDR3 contains 15 residues. The germline V and J ends were trimmed by 7 bases and 2 bases, with 14 bases remaining between them. Methods used by the authors: Amplification with reference gene primers provided the estimates of nucleated cell counts. The assay was immunoSEQ multiplex PCR, and TCRdb's table has in-frame clones only and misses some. V, J and clone size reflect that table, while D and trimming were determined from the DNA. The sample lists about 89,000 clones; just under 80% were seen once.

This chain joins TRBV6-5 and TRBJ2-2, with D tentatively TRBD1 (6 bases). This sequence was found in a man between 65 and 85 years old with COVID-19, enrolled during active disease. Material: peripheral blood. CDR3 protein: CASNPTGVNTGELFF. CDR3 coding DNA: TGTGCCAGCAACCCGACAGGAGTAAACACCGGGGAGCTGTTTTTT.